Listed below are T cell receptor beta chains from one sample, sequenced in a study of cytomegalovirus exposure and HLA in healthy donors. TCRdb's table, derived via immunoSEQ multiplex PCR, lists solely in-frame clones and lacks some. The sample contains 95,000 to 150,000 clones, around 86% of which appear only once. Specimen: PBMCs. The receptors were sampled from a man aged 30-40 years in good health and CMV-seronegative. Each CDR3 is given with its conserved first and last residue. The order of the fields is V gene, J gene, CDR3 protein.

v_call: TRBV5-4; j_call: TRBJ1-4; cdr3_aa: CASSSGGTTNEKLFF
v_call: TRBV5-1; j_call: TRBJ2-3; cdr3_aa: CASRQAEHSTDTQYF
v_call: TRBV10-1; j_call: TRBJ2-1; cdr3_aa: CASSESGTGWTEQFF
v_call: TRBV9; j_call: NA; cdr3_aa: CAGSARRPNSYEQYF
v_call: TRBV7-2; j_call: TRBJ1-3; cdr3_aa: CASSLRDISSGNTIYF
v_call: TRBV4-1; j_call: TRBJ2-1; cdr3_aa: CASSPRDSSQEAQFF
v_call: TRBV19; j_call: TRBJ2-5; cdr3_aa: CASSIQGTLQETQYF
v_call: TRBV6-1; j_call: TRBJ2-7; cdr3_aa: CASSEEAGLVYEQYF
v_call: TRBV30; j_call: TRBJ1-2; cdr3_aa: CAWSPSVGYTF
v_call: TRBV2; j_call: TRBJ1-6; cdr3_aa: CASSGRQVGYSPLHF
v_call: TRBV4-1; j_call: TRBJ1-5; cdr3_aa: CARPWSEGNQPQHF
v_call: TRBV2; j_call: TRBJ2-3; cdr3_aa: CASTITGLDTQYF
v_call: TRBV6-1; j_call: TRBJ1-5; cdr3_aa: CASSSGTGVNQPQHF
v_call: TRBV6-5; j_call: TRBJ2-7; cdr3_aa: CASSPGVPHEQYF
v_call: TRBV6-5; j_call: TRBJ2-1; cdr3_aa: CASSTGTVSNEQFF
v_call: TRBV5-4; j_call: TRBJ1-2; cdr3_aa: CASSLDDRGYGYTF
v_call: TRBV6-5; j_call: TRBJ1-1; cdr3_aa: CASSLRTGGGTEAFF
v_call: TRBV2; j_call: TRBJ2-2; cdr3_aa: CASSGQGGAGELFF
v_call: TRBV4-3; j_call: TRBJ2-7; cdr3_aa: CASSQGQDSYEQYF
v_call: TRBV27; j_call: TRBJ1-3; cdr3_aa: CASTHNSGGSGNTIYF
v_call: TRBV28; j_call: NA; cdr3_aa: CASSLQGATYEQYF
v_call: TRBV2; j_call: TRBJ1-2; cdr3_aa: CASRGQGYTF
v_call: TRBV5-6; j_call: TRBJ2-2; cdr3_aa: CASSDGTVNTGELFF
v_call: TRBV11-2; j_call: TRBJ2-1; cdr3_aa: CASSLDGISLLRNNEQFF
v_call: TRBV19; j_call: TRBJ2-1; cdr3_aa: CASSASGGSYNEQFF
v_call: TRBV6-1; j_call: TRBJ1-2; cdr3_aa: CASREGQGATYGYTF
v_call: TRBV2; j_call: TRBJ1-6; cdr3_aa: CASRLTGGSDSPLHF
v_call: TRBV7-9; j_call: TRBJ1-1; cdr3_aa: CASSKRGGEAFF
v_call: TRBV30; j_call: TRBJ2-1; cdr3_aa: CAWRDNPHEQFF
v_call: TRBV25-1; j_call: TRBJ2-7; cdr3_aa: CASSEWSGSGEGEQYF
v_call: TRBV28; j_call: TRBJ2-3; cdr3_aa: CASSPSGTGTDTQYF
v_call: TRBV6-5; j_call: TRBJ2-1; cdr3_aa: CASSLRQSYNEQFF
v_call: TRBV2; j_call: TRBJ2-7; cdr3_aa: CASSTGGGSYEQYF
v_call: TRBV5-1; j_call: TRBJ2-7; cdr3_aa: CASSPRTGTTPYEQYF
v_call: TRBV19; j_call: TRBJ2-1; cdr3_aa: CASSIAGAGGGVNEQFF